This T cell receptor (beta chain) was recorded in a study of cytomegalovirus exposure and HLA in healthy donors (dated by TCRdb to the late 2010s). Some background on the complete study: An earlier analysis of roughly 630 of the donors reported about 250 Gb of sequence data and 100 million to 140 million unique TCR beta sequences from 150 million to 200 million T cells. An early release covering around 630 HLA-typed donors comprised approximately 300 gigabases of sequencing data and some 79 million unique TCR sequences. Of the 350 to 400 genotyped donors, roughly 80% fell in the genetic ancestry cluster associated with self-reported Caucasian donors. The study aimed to test whether cataloging public T cell receptors could reveal signatures of past pathogen exposure. The study profiled the T cell repertoires of under 850 subjects by immunosequencing and related them to cytomegalovirus serostatus. A separate validation cohort of more than 100 different subjects was used in addition to the approximately 610-subject first cohort. The study combined high-throughput TCR immunosequencing, statistical association of individual TCRs with disease status, and machine learning to predict cytomegalovirus infection status. In a later analysis, previously published TCR beta repertoires from 550 to 750 donors were re-analyzed and high-resolution HLA genotyping was added so that TCR occurrence patterns could be studied. The later analysis used no new phenotypic data to find candidate immune exposures, relying instead on TCR beta sequences and their occurrence across donors. An earlier analysis of some 500 of the donors applied high-throughput TCR beta sequencing to assess whether each TCR beta V gene segment acted as functional or pseudogenic. Donor age, sex, ethnicity and CMV serostatus were compiled together with the repertoire data. A later genetic analysis used genome-wide SNP genotypes for about 55% of the 666 donors, treating that subset as a discovery cohort. Every discovery cohort repertoire had been produced on one sequencing platform. HLA typing covered class I and class II loci at four-digit resolution. Typing coverage varied by locus: about 629-630 donors for A, B, C, DRB1 and DQB1; roughly 510 for DQA1; approximately 570 for DPA1; roughly 470 for DPB1. About five DR-DQ haplotypes were treated as single units for association and clustering because of strong linkage in the cohort. Among around 400 genotyped donors of the cohort, an average of 235,054 unique TCR beta nucleotide sequences were sequenced per donor, around a sixth of them non-productive. What the research found in general, with its limitations: In vitro tests confirmed that a few of the cytomegalovirus-associated TCR beta chains recognize cytomegalovirus antigens. A later analysis found that most CMV-associated TCR beta chains appeared HLA-restricted, with HLA associations seemingly driven largely by CMV exposure. The sequencing pipeline was judged likely to have produced a cluster of highly shared sequence variants as a technical artifact. V-gene and J-gene trimming of TCR beta chains was associated with a missense DCLRE1C variant in a later genetic analysis, and the association was replicated in an independent cohort. A further reported finding was that TCR beta sequences accurately predicted the HLA-A and HLA-B alleles for most subjects in the first cohort. Some IMGT-functional V segments, including TRBV6-2 and TRBV6-3, could not be distinguished by the 87-base-pair reads and were therefore excluded. In a later analysis, TCR association rates were found to vary across HLA loci, with the most associated TCRs seen for DRB1 alleles and the fewest for HLA-C alleles. The authors suggested that the approach could potentially be generalized to other disease states and immunological phenotypes. For the cohort, immune exposure information was limited to CMV serostatus. Because counts were too low, about 17 rarely observed V segments, including chromosome 9 orphons, were excluded from the earlier analysis of around 590 of the donors. This cohort had only TCR beta chains sequenced, and the lack of alpha or paired-chain data limited which features could be detected. In both the original and validation cohorts, the classifier was reported to diagnose cytomegalovirus status with high specificity and sensitivity. In a later analysis, HLA-associated TCR beta chains showed more clonal expansion and lower generation probabilities than non-associated chains that were equally common. In a later analysis, 16,951 TCR beta sequences were associated with specific HLA alleles at a false discovery rate of 0.05. The study gave a list of 150 to 200 TCR beta chains associated with cytomegalovirus. Across donors, most TCR sequences were observed very rarely, whereas some public TCRs were present in many individuals. Linkage disequilibrium might explain the correlated functional status among segregating V segments, but an unknown experimental factor could not be excluded. In an earlier analysis of some 500 of the donors, most TCR beta V segments were observed in productive rearrangements about 87% or about 30% of the time, broadly matching IMGT annotations. In a later genetic analysis, fewer N-insertions in productive TCRs were reported among donors in an Asian-associated ancestry cluster than the roughly 700-donor mean. When HLA alleles, especially DR and DQ, strongly co-occurred, attributing TCR associations to individual alleles was difficult. According to a later analysis, parvovirus B19, influenza, CMV and Epstein-Barr virus appeared linked to several top co-occurrence clusters. HLA typing was unavailable for some donors at each locus, so association tests used only the typed subset. Presence/absence analyses assumed roughly uniform sequencing depth across donors, an assumption that may not hold.

In total, more than 500 healthy bone marrow donors made up the cohort. All cohort members were sampled while nominally healthy, although unrecorded immune exposures were likely present. The donor tested CMV seropositive and was one of the 289 seropositive cohort members. A peripheral blood sample was collected from each donor, and TCR beta sequencing was performed on peripheral blood mononuclear cells. The Qiagen DNeasy Blood Extraction Kit was used to extract genomic DNA from the blood cell samples. Comments on this clone: Its antigen is still unknown. The record has no base qualities; no much larger clone is one base away.

Counted from cysteine to phenylalanine, this CDR3 has 17 amino acids. The sequence is cut down to CDR3 DNA, 51 bases in frame from base 1. Between the V and J ends, shortened by 2 bases and 7 bases respectively, the junction contains 21 bases. CDR1 and CDR2 are read off the germline V gene as LGHNT and FRNRAP. The library was made by the immunoSEQ multiplex PCR assay. The multiplex PCR relied on a mix of 60 forward primers for TCR Vbeta segments and 13 reverse primers for TCR Jbeta segments. The CDR3 region of rearranged TCR beta genes was amplified from genomic DNA with a multiplex PCR assay. The amplified TCR beta libraries were sequenced on the Illumina HiSeq System as 87-base-pair reads. As for how the authors treated the data: Across the 670 or so repertoires, a later analysis counted tens of millions of unique TCR beta chains, 9 million to 14 million of which were shared by at least two donors. Raw reads were error-corrected and collapsed into unique sequences with a nearest-neighbor algorithm that merged closely related sequences to remove PCR and sequencing errors. Alignment of CDR3 sequences to IMGT reference sequences was used to assign V, D and J gene segments. For a sequence to be retained, at least a six-nucleotide match to both a V gene segment and a J gene segment was required. A rearrangement counted as productive if the CDR3 had no stop codons and remained in frame with V and J, and every other rearrangement counted as non-productive. CDR3 was defined by IMGT convention, running from the second conserved V-encoded cysteine to the conserved J-encoded phenylalanine. Sequences without an unambiguous match to a single V gene segment were excluded from the earlier analysis of a few hundred of the donors. An earlier analysis of several hundred of the donors called V segments functional above 56.7% productive rearrangements and segregating when the between-donor standard deviation exceeded 5%. A statistical classification framework was developed to diagnose cytomegalovirus status using the catalog of TCR beta chain sequences. A later analysis assigned V and J genes by comparing TCR nucleotide sequences with IMGT/GENE-DB human TR gene sequences. The TCRdist pipeline was used in a later analysis to assign CDR3 sequences and most-parsimonious VDJ recombination scenarios. In a later analysis, every TCR beta chain was defined by the combination of its CDR3 amino acid sequence and its V-gene family, and reads without a unique V-gene family were dropped. As a way to deal with suspected cross-contamination and a sequencing artifact, a later analysis dropped hundreds of nucleotide sequences that were highly shared and had low generation probability. In a later analysis, a clonal expansion index was calculated for each public chain from normalized within-repertoire ranks of inferred template counts. Generation probabilities in a later analysis came from a VDJ recombination model fitted to out-of-frame rearrangements, and those results were checked against IGoR. In a later analysis, TCR-TCR, TCR-HLA and TCR-CMV co-occurrence was scored with hypergeometric tests, and a repertoire-size bias correction was applied to TCR pairs. In a later analysis, false discovery rates were estimated by permuting HLA or CMV assignments 20 times. A later analysis grouped co-occurring TCRs with DBSCAN, adding TCRdist sequence similarity when clustering within HLA-allele-positive subsets. Repertoires with fewer than 30,000 or more than 120,000 public chains were left out of co-occurrence clustering, as were five repertoires with anomalous nucleotide sharing. Drawn from immuneACCESS, this table holds only the in-frame rearrangements with V and J called that TCRdb kept. Clones are partly lost; checked studies trace under half to an unresolved V gene and leave the rest unexplained. The V and J calls and clone size are taken from that table; D and trimming were inferred from the DNA. For this sample there are around 86,000 clones; 77% appear just once. The top ten clonotypes cover roughly 3% of the sample.

Sample: PBMCs. This clonotype originated in a man aged 45-65 years in good health and CMV-seropositive. The rearranged segments are TRBV12-5 and TRBJ1-3; a weak D assignment points to TRBD1 (5 bases agree). The nucleotides read TGTGCTAGTGGTTTGCCAGTTCAGGGCAGGGAAGCGAACACCATATATTTT. Its protein reads: CASGLPVQGREANTIYF.